This T cell receptor beta chain was identified in a study of blood T cell repertoires in COVID-19. About the study: Some COVID-19 samples were acute and others convalescent; all came from the United States, Italy and Spain. T cells, B-cell-depleted T cells, or PBMCs provided the cDNA or gDNA that served as material.

V shed 4 bases and J 4 bases; nucleotides not matched to a gene: 6. In germline, CDR1 is KGHSH, CDR2 LQKENI. The CDR3 is 15 amino acids. This clone is a singleton in its sample. Original methodology: Using reference gene primer amplification, nucleated cell counts were estimated. Assay used: immunoSEQ multiplex PCR; TCRdb lists only in-frame clones, some missing. V and J calls and clone size are given by that table; D and trimming were obtained from the DNA. The sample has about 210,000 clones, about 91% seen once. Sequencing was carried out using peripheral blood. The gene calls are TRBV18 and TRBJ1-5, with 8 bases fitting TRBD1. The sequence was obtained from a woman in her 40s with acute or convalescent COVID-19. The DNA for the CDR3 is TGTGCCAGCTCACGGACAGGGTTACGGAATCAGCCCCAGCATTTT. It codes for CASSRTGLRNQPQHF. Full variable domain (outside the CDR3, taken from reference TRBV18 and TRBJ1-5): NAGVMQNPRHLVRRRGQEARLRCSPMKGHSHVYWYRQLPEEGLKFMVYLQKENIIDESGMPKERFSAEFPKEGPSILRIQQVVRGDSAAYFCASSRTGLRNQPQHFGDGTRLSIL.